A selection of T cell receptor beta chains follows, all from one sample in a study of cytomegalovirus exposure and HLA in healthy donors. Assay: immunoSEQ multiplex PCR; the TCRdb copy retains only in-frame clones and omits some. The sample includes some 150,000 clones, about 73% of them seen just once. Material for sequencing was PBMCs. All receptors come from a woman aged 55-70 years in good health and CMV-seropositive. Each CDR3 is given with its conserved first and last residue. D genes are given only for firm matches. The listing skips clone size in some rows; elsewhere it reads once, few, many or a size class.

v_gene	j_gene	d_gene	abundance	CDR3nt	CDR3aa
TRBV5-1	TRBJ2-1	TRBD2	NA	TGCGCCAGCAGCTTGGGGAGCGGGACCTCCTACAATGAGCAGTTCTTC	CASSLGSGTSYNEQFF
TRBV2	TRBJ2-5	TRBD2	NA	TGTGCCAGCAACCTGAGCGGGAGGGAAGAGACCCAGTACTTC	CASNLSGREETQYF
TRBV27	TRBJ1-2	NA	NA	TGTGCCAGCAGTTTATCCGGGGATTATGGCTACACCTTC	CASSLSGDYGYTF
TRBV18	TRBJ1-6	NA	once	TGTGCCAGCTCACCAACGACAGGAAATAATTCACCCCTCCACTTT	CASSPTTGNNSPLHF
TRBV12-5	TRBJ2-5	NA	NA	TGTGCTAGTGGTTTGCCCCAGGCCCAAGAGACCCAGTACTTC	CASGLPQAQETQYF
TRBV9	TRBJ2-1	NA	NA	TGTGCCAGCAGCGTAAGTTGGAGCGTTTCCTACAATGAGCAGTTCTTC	CASSVSWSVSYNEQFF
TRBV6-1	TRBJ2-3	TRBD2	few	TGTGCCAGCAGTGAATGGCCTAGCGGGAGAGTGTCAGATACGCAGTATTTT	CASSEWPSGRVSDTQYF
TRBV7-7	TRBJ2-7	TRBD2	NA	TGTGCTAGCAGCCCAGCGGGGGTGGGAGAGCAGTACTTC	CASSPAGVGEQYF
TRBV5-1	TRBJ1-4	NA	NA	TGCGCCAGCACCCGCGGGACGGTTGCAACTAATGAAAAACTGTTTTTT	CASTRGTVATNEKLFF
TRBV15	TRBJ2-2	NA	NA	TGTGCCACCAGCGGCCCGGGACTGAGGGTCGGGGAGCTGTTTTTT	CATSGPGLRVGELFF
TRBV6-4	TRBJ2-1	TRBD2	few	TGTGCCAGCAGCGCCCAGTGGGGACTAGCGAACAATGAGCAGTTCTTC	CASSAQWGLANNEQFF
TRBV29-1	TRBJ1-1	NA	NA	TGCAGCGTCACAGTTTCTAAAGCTTTCTTT	CSVTVSKAFF
TRBV28	TRBJ2-5	NA	NA	TGTGCCAGCAGTTTGCAGGGGCAAGAGACCCAGTACTTC	CASSLQGQETQYF
TRBV28	TRBJ1-1	NA	NA	TGTGCCAGCAGTCCCCCCAGGGCGAGGAACACTGAAGCTTTCTTT	CASSPPRARNTEAFF
TRBV6-5	TRBJ1-1	NA	NA	TGTGCCAGCAACCGGGGAGGCACTGAAGCTTTCTTT	CASNRGGTEAFF
TRBV5-1	TRBJ2-5	NA	once	TGCGCCAGCAGCCCCGGGTATGGTCAAGAGACCCAGTACTTC	CASSPGYGQETQYF
TRBV6-5	TRBJ1-1	NA	NA	TGTGCCAGCAGGGAACCAGGACAGCCCCACACTGAAGCTTTCTTT	CASREPGQPHTEAFF
TRBV7-9	TRBJ1-1	NA	NA	TGTGCCAGCAGCTTAAACACGAACACTGAAGCTTTCTTT	CASSLNTNTEAFF
TRBV9	TRBJ2-7	NA	NA	TGTGCCAGCAGCGGGAGTATCGACGAGCAGTACTTC	CASSGSIDEQYF
TRBV2	TRBJ2-4	NA	NA	TGTGCCAGCAGTGAACGAGAGTCCAAAAACATTCAGTACTTC	CASSERESKNIQYF
TRBV19	TRBJ2-3	TRBD2	NA	TGTGCCAGTAGTGCATCGCTAGCGGGAGTGGGGGATACGCAGTATTTT	CASSASLAGVGDTQYF
TRBV10-2	TRBJ2-2	TRBD2	NA	TGCGCCAGCAGTGAGGTCGGGAGGGACACCGGGGAGCTGTTTTTT	CASSEVGRDTGELFF
TRBV5-8	TRBJ1-1	TRBD1	few	TGTGCCAGCAGACCAGGGGGGAACTTCCAGGCTGAAGCTTTCTTT	CASRPGGNFQAEAFF
TRBV7-9	TRBJ1-2	NA	NA	TGTGCCAGCAGCCCCGGGACTGACTATGGCTACACCTTC	CASSPGTDYGYTF